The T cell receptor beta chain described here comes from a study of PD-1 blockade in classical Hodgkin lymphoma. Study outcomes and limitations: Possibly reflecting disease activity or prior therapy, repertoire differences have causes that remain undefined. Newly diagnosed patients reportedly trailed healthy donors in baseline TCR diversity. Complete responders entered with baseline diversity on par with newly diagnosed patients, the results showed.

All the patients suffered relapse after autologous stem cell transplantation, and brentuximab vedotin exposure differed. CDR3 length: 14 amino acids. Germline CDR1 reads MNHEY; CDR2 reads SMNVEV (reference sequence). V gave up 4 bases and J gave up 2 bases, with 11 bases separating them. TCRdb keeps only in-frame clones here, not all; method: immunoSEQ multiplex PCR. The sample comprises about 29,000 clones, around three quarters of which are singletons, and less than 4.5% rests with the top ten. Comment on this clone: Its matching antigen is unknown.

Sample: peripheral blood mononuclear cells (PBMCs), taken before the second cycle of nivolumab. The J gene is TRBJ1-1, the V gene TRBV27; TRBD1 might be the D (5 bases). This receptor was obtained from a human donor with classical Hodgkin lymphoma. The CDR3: CASSWRDANTEAFF. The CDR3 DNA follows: TGTGCCAGCAGTTGGCGGGACGCAAACACTGAAGCTTTCTTT.